The source of this T cell receptor (beta chain) is a study of OX40 agonist ivuxolimab in advanced cancers. Study-level information: Intravenous ivuxolimab was administered to patients every 2 weeks at 0.01 to 10 mg/kg.

Generated by immunoSEQ multiplex PCR, the TCRdb table keeps only in-frame clones and is missing some. Of tens of thousands of clones in the sample, approximately 90% were seen once. Trimming removed 2 bases from V and 7 bases from J, with 9 bases in between. CDR3 length: 13 amino acids. Germline CDR1 reads MNHEY; CDR2 reads SMNVEV (reference sequence). The J gene is TRBJ1-5, the V gene TRBV27, with D hard to call. The sample here was CD4+ or CD8+ T cells sorted from blood, taken in a trial of the OX40 agonist ivuxolimab. The receptor was isolated from an adult with an advanced solid tumor such as melanoma, head and neck, liver or kidney cancer. CDR3 residues: CASSLKDRQPQHF. The CDR3 bases are TGTGCCAGCAGTTTAAAGGACCGACAGCCCCAGCATTTT.